This T cell receptor beta chain was retrieved from a study of long-term antiretroviral therapy in people with HIV. Running of the v3.0 immunoSEQ assay took place at survey level. The method was immunoSEQ multiplex PCR; TCRdb's version includes in-frame clones alone and lacks a portion of them. The sample lists 25,000 or so clones, 80% to 90% occurring once. CDR3 length: 19 amino acids. In germline, CDR1 is SGHVS, CDR2 FNYEAQ. With V trimmed by 5 bases and J by 0 bases, 9 bases remained unmatched. The clonotype originates from a man between 18 and 35 years old with HIV. The V gene is TRBV7-6, the J gene TRBJ2-3, with TRBD2 identical over 15 bases. The sequencing here drew on unsorted PBMCs, taken 3 years after starting antiretroviral therapy. The CDR3 region is CASSQPGLAGGGSTDTQYF. Here the CDR3 DNA reads TGTGCCAGCAGCCAACCGGGACTAGCGGGGGGAGGAAGCACAGATACGCAGTATTTT.